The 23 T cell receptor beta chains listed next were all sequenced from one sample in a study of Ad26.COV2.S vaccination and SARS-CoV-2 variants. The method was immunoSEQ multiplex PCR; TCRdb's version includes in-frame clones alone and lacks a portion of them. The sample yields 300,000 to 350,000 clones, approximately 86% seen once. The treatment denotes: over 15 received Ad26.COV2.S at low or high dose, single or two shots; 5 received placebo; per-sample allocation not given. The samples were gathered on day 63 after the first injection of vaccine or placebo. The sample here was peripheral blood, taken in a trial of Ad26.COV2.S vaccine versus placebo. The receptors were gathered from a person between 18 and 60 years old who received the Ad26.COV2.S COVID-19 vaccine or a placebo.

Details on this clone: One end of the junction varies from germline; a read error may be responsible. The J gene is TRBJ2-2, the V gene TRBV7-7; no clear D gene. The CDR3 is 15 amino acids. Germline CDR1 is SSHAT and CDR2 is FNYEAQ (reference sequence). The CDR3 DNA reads TGTGCTAGCAGCCCCGGCCGGACGAACACCGGGGAGCTGTTTTTT. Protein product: CASSPGRTNTGELFF.

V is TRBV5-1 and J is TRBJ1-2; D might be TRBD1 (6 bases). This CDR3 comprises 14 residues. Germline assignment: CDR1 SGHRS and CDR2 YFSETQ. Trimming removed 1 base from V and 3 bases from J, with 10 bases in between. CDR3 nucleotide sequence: TGCGCCAGCAGCTTGACAGGGCACGACTATGGCTACACCTTC. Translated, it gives CASSLTGHDYGYTF. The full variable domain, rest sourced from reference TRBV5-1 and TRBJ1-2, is KAGVTQTPRYLIKTRGQQVTLSCSPISGHRSVSWYQQTPGQGLQFLFEYFSETQRNKGNFPGRFSGRQFSNSRSEMNVSTLELGDSALYLCASSLTGHDYGYTFGSGTRLTVV.

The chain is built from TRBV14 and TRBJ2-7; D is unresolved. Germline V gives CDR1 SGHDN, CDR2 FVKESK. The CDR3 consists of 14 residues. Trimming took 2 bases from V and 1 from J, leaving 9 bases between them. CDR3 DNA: TGTGCCAGCAGCCAATACCACAGTTCCTACGAGCAGTACTTC. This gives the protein CASSQYHSSYEQYF.

In DNA form, the CDR3 reads TGTGCCAGCAGCTCAGCACAGGAAGGGGTTGAAAAACTGTTTTTT. Translating it yields CASSSAQEGVEKLFF. This chain connects TRBV5-5 to TRBJ1-4, with D maybe TRBD1 (5 bases). Trimming cost V 3 bases and J 7 bases, with 16 bases left between them. This CDR3 is built from 15 residues. Germline CDR1 reads SGHKS; CDR2 reads YYEKEE (reference sequence).

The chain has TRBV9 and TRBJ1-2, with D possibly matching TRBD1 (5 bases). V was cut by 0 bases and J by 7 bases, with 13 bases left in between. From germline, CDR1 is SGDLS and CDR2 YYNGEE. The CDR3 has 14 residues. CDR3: CASSVVGVGGGYTF. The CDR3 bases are TGTGCCAGCAGCGTAGTAGGGGTCGGGGGTGGCTACACCTTC.

CDR3 in amino acids: CASSLGLTYYEQYF. CDR3 sequence (DNA): TGTGCCAGCAGTCTGGGACTGACTTACTACGAGCAGTACTTC. The genes are TRBV28 and TRBJ2-7; D is perhaps TRBD2 (6 bases). This CDR3 comprises 14 residues. The germline V gene encodes CDR1 MDHEN and CDR2 SYDVKM. The ends were cut back, 5 bases at V and 3 bases at J, with 14 bases in the middle.

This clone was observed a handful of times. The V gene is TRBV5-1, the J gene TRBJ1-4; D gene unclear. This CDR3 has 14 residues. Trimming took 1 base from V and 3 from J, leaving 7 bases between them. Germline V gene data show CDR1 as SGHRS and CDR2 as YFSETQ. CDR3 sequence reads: CASSLLSSNEKLFF. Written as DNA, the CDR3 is TGCGCCAGCAGCTTGTTAAGTTCTAATGAAAAACTGTTTTTT. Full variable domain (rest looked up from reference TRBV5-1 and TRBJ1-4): KAGVTQTPRYLIKTRGQQVTLSCSPISGHRSVSWYQQTPGQGLQFLFEYFSETQRNKGNFPGRFSGRQFSNSRSEMNVSTLELGDSALYLCASSLLSSNEKLFFGSGTQLSVL.

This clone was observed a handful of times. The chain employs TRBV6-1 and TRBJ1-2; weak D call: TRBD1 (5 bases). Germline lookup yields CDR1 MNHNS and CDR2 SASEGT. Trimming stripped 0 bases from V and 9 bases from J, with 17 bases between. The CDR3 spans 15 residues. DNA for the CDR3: TGTGCCAGCAGTGAAGCGGGGACGAGAGGAGATAGCTACACCTTC. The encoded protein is CASSEAGTRGDSYTF.

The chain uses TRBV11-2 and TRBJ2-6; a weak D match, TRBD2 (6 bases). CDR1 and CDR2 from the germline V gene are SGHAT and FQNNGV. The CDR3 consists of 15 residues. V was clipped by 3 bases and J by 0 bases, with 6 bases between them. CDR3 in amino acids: CASSFGSSGANVLTF. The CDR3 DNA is TGTGCCAGCAGCTTCGGGAGCTCTGGGGCCAACGTCCTGACTTTC.

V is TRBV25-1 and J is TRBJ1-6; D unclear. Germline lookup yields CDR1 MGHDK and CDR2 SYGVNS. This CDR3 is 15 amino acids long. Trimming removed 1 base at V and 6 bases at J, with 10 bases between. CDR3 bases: TGTGCCAGCAGTGAATTCGGAGGTCGTAATTCACCCCTCCACTTT. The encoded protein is CASSEFGGRNSPLHF.

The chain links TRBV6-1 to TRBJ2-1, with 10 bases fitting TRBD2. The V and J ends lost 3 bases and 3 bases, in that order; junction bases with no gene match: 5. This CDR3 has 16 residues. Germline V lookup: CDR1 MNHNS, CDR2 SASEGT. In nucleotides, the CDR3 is TGTGCCAGCAGTGATTCTCTAGCGGGAGTCTACAATGAGCAGTTCTTC. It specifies CASSDSLAGVYNEQFF.

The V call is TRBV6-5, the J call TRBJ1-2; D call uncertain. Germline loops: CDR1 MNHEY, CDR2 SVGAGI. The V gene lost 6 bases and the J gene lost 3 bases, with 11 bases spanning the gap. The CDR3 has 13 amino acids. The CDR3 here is CASRTGRDYGYTF. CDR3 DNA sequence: TGTGCCAGCAGAACCGGACGGGACTATGGCTACACCTTC.

The CDR3 DNA reads as TGTGCCAGCTCGCTAAATGACGAGCAGTACTTC. Encoded protein: CASSLNDEQYF. The gene calls are TRBV18 and TRBJ2-7; no definite D call. This CDR3 spans 11 amino acids. Germline loops: CDR1 KGHSH, CDR2 LQKENI. Trimming left V 6 bases short and J 5 bases short, with 8 bases between.

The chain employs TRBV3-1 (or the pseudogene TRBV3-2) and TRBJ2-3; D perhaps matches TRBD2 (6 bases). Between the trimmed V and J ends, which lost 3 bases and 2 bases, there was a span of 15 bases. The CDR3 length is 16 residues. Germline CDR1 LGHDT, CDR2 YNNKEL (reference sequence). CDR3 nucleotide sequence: TGTGCCAGCAGCCACATCGGGACTCCCCTCACAGATACGCAGTATTTT. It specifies CASSHIGTPLTDTQYF.

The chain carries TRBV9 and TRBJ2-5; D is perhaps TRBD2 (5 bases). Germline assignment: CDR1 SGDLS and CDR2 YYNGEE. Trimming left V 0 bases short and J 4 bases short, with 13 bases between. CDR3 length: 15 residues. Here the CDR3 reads CASSVDGGRRETQYF. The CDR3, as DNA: TGTGCCAGCAGCGTAGATGGCGGGCGCAGAGAGACCCAGTACTTC.

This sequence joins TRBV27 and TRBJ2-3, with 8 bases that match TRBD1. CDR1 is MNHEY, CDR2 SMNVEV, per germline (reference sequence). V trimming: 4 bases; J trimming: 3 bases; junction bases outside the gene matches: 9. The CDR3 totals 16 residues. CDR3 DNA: TGTGCCAGCAGTTGGGGGGCAGGGGGCAGTACAGATACGCAGTATTTT. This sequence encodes CASSWGAGGSTDTQYF.

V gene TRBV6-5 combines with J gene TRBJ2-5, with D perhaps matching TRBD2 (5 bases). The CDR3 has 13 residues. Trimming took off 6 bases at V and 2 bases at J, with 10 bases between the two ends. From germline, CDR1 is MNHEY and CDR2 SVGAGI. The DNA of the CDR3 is TGTGCCAGCAGCCCCCCGGGGCAAGAGACCCAGTACTTC. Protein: CASSPPGQETQYF.

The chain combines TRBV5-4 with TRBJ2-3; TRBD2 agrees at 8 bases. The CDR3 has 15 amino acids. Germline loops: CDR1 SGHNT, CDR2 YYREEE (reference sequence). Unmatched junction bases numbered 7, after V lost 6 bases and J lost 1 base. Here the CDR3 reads CASTTGGGGTDTQYF. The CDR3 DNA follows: TGTGCCAGCACCACCGGGGGGGGAGGCACAGATACGCAGTATTTT.

CDR3 loop: CSVPKGQAIAYNYGYTF. As DNA, the CDR3 is TGCAGCGTCCCCAAAGGACAGGCCATCGCTTATAACTATGGCTACACCTTC. The chain recombines TRBV29-1 with TRBJ1-2; TRBD1 agrees at 7 bases. V was clipped by 6 bases and J by 1 base; unmatched bases: 17. Germline loops: CDR1 SQVTM, CDR2 ANQGSEA. The CDR3 runs to 17 residues.

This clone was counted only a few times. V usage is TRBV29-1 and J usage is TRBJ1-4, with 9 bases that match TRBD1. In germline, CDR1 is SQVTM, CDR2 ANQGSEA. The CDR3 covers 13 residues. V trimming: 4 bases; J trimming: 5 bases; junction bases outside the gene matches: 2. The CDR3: CSVVQGANEKLFF. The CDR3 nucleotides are TGCAGCGTTGTACAGGGGGCGAATGAAAAACTGTTTTTT.

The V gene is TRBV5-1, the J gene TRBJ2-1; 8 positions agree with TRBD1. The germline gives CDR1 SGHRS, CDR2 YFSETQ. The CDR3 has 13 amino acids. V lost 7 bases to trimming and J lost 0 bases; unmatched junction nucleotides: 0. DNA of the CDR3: TGCGCCAGCGGGACAGGCTCCTACAATGAGCAGTTCTTC. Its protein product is CASGTGSYNEQFF.

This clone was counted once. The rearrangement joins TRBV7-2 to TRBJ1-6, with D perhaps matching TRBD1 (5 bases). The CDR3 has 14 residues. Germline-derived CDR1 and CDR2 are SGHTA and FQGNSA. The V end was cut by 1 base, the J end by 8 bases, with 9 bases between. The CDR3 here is CASSLVSGHSPLHF. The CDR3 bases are TGTGCCAGCAGCTTAGTCTCAGGGCATTCACCCCTCCACTTT. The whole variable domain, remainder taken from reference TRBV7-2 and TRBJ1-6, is GAGVSQSPSNKVTEKGKDVELRCDPISGHTALYWYRQSLGQGLEFLIYFQGNSAPDKSGLPSDRFSAERTGGSVSTLTIQRTQQEDSAVYLCASSLVSGHSPLHFGNGTRLTVT.

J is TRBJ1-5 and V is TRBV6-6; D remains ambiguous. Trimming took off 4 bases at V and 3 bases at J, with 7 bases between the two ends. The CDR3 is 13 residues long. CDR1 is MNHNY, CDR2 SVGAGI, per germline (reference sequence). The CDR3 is CASSSPFNQPQHF. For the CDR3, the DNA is TGTGCCAGCAGTTCCCCGTTCAATCAGCCCCAGCATTTT.